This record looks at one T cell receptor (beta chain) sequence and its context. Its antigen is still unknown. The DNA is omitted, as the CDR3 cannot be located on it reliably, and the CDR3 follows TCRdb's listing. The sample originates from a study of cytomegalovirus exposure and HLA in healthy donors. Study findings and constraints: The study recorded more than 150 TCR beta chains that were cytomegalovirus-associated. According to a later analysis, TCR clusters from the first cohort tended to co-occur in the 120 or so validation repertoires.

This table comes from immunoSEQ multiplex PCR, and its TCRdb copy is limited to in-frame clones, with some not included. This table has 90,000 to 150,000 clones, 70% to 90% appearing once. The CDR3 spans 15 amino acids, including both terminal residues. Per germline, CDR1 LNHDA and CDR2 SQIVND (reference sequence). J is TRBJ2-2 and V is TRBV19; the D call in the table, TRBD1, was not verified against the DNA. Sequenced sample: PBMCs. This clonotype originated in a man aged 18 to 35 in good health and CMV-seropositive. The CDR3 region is CASSIRARGTGELFF.